The entry below gives a single T cell receptor (beta chain) sequence along with its context. As processed by the authors: Reference gene primer amplification gave estimated nucleated cell counts. Libraries were prepared by immunoSEQ multiplex PCR; TCRdb keeps only in-frame clonotypes and omits some of them. V and J calls plus clone size are reproduced from that table; the DNA served to infer D and trimming. Of 150,000 or so clones in the sample, about 83% were seen once. The data were taken from a study of blood T cell repertoires in COVID-19. Study information: Sites in the United States, Italy and Spain provided acute and convalescent COVID-19 samples. T cells, B-cell-depleted T cells, or PBMCs supplied cDNA or gDNA.

The V segment lost 4 bases and the J segment 7 bases; nucleotides outside the gene matches: 7. From germline, CDR1 is LGHNA and CDR2 YNFKEQ. CDR3 length: 15 amino acids. The material sequenced was peripheral blood. The clonotype originates from a human donor in a cohort sampled during active COVID-19. J is TRBJ1-6 and V is TRBV4-2; 7 bases are a match to TRBD1. The CDR3 coding sequence is TGTGCCAGCAGCCCGCAGGGGGAAATCAATTCACCCCTCCACTTT. This translates into CASSPQGEINSPLHF.